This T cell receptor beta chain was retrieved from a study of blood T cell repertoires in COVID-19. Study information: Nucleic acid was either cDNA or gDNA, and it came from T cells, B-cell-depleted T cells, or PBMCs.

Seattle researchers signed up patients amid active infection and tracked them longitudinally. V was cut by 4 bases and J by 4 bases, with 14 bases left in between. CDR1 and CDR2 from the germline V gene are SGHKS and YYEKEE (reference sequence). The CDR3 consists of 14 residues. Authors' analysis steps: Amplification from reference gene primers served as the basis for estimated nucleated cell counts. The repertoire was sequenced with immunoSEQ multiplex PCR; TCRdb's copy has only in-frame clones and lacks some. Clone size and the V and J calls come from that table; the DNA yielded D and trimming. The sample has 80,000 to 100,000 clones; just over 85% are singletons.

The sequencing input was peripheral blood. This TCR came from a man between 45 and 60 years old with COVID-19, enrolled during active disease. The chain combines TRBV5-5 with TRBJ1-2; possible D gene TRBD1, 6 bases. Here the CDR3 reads CASSGSGVGYGYTF. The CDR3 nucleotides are TGTGCCAGCAGCGGCTCAGGGGTAGGCTATGGCTACACCTTC.